This TCR beta chain was sequenced in a study of regulatory T cells in long-lasting Graves disease. This CDR3 region has 14 residues. Germline values: CDR1 DFQATT, CDR2 SNEGSKA (reference sequence). V dropped 6 bases and J dropped 4; count of bases not matched to a gene: 6. Time point reported: newly diagnosed GD, antithyroid drugs for less than 3 months. RNA extracted from PBMCs served as the sequencing template. Overall study findings and caveats: Among persistent patients, a larger number of public clonotypes were shared (approximately 3,000) than among newly diagnosed patients (around 980).

This clonotype was counted many times. What it recognizes is unknown. Researchers made TCR beta libraries by using iRepertoire HTBI primers and running Arm-PCR on CDR3 regions. TCRdb re-called the multiplex PCR reads through MiXCR, storing one row per CDR3 protein. The table includes some 330,000 distinct CDR3 sequences, 12% detected once. The sample was also linked to a second study, of T cells in Graves' hyperthyroidism and ophthalmopathy.

This TCR was sampled from a woman between 18 and 29 years old with Graves disease. V and J are TRBV20-1 and TRBJ2-1, with 10 bases fitting TRBD2. The specimen comprised peripheral blood mononuclear cells (PBMCs), sampled at new diagnosis, from a patient treated with antithyroid drugs. CDR3 loop: CSASTSGKYNEQFF. The CDR3 coding sequence is TGCAGTGCCTCTACTAGCGGGAAATACAATGAGCAGTTCTTC.